This is a list of T cell receptor beta chains from one sample in a study of shared T cell receptors in the human thymus. Libraries were prepared by immunoSEQ multiplex PCR; TCRdb keeps only in-frame clonotypes and omits some of them. There are approximately 660,000 clones in the sample; roughly 90% occur only once, and approximately 0.011% lies in the top ten. This sample also appeared in a second study, on human thymus T cells.

The sample comprised thymocytes. These receptors all come from a boy less than two years old with a congenital heart defect. Each CDR3 is given with its conserved first and last residue. The D gene is left open where the match is weak. Clone size is given for some rows only: seen once, a few or many times, or a class if the clone is expanded.

clone_size,v_call,d_call,j_call,cdr3_aa,cdr3_nt
-,TRBV9,-,TRBJ1-2,CASSEEGRRGYGYTF,TGTGCCAGCAGCGAAGAGGGGAGGCGGGGCTATGGCTACACCTTC
-,TRBV25-1,TRBD2,TRBJ2-1,CASSEPLAGGDNEQFF,TGTGCCAGCAGTGAACCCTTAGCGGGAGGGGACAATGAGCAGTTCTTC
-,TRBV5-1,TRBD1,TRBJ2-2,CASSPGTGPGELFF,TGCGCCAGCAGCCCAGGGACAGGGCCCGGGGAGCTGTTTTTT
-,TRBV30,-,TRBJ1-2,CAWLARDTYKGNYGYTF,TGTGCCTGGCTGGCCCGGGACACCTACAAGGGGAACTATGGCTACACCTTC
once,TRBV5-8,TRBD2,TRBJ2-3,CASSPREGSLQYF,TGTGCCAGCAGCCCGCGGGAGGGATCACTGCAGTATTTT
-,TRBV11-3,-,TRBJ1-1,CASRRNRVGNTEAFF,TGTGCCAGCAGGCGTAACAGGGTCGGGAACACTGAAGCTTTCTTT
once,TRBV27,TRBD1,TRBJ1-1,CASSSIQGALIVNYTEAFF,TGTGCCAGCAGTTCGATACAGGGGGCGTTGATTGTAAACTACACTGAAGCTTTCTTT
-,TRBV7-9,TRBD1,TRBJ1-2,CASSSGKGDRRYGYTF,TGTGCCAGCAGCTCCGGCAAGGGGGACAGGAGGTATGGCTACACCTTC
-,TRBV5-4,TRBD2,TRBJ2-7,CASSLEGSGRYEQYF,TGTGCCAGCAGCTTGGAGGGTAGCGGGAGATACGAGCAGTACTTC
-,TRBV6-5,-,TRBJ2-7,CASSYKRAPYEQYF,TGTGCCAGCAGTTACAAGCGGGCGCCCTACGAGCAGTACTTC
-,TRBV5-1,TRBD1,TRBJ1-1,CASSLTDRAEAFF,TGCGCCAGCAGCTTGACAGACAGGGCTGAAGCTTTCTTT
-,TRBV11-2,-,TRBJ2-2,CASSLSARGSGELFF,TGTGCCAGCAGCTTAAGCGCGAGGGGGTCCGGGGAGCTGTTTTTT
-,TRBV14,-,TRBJ2-1,CASSQERDRNNEQFF,TGTGCCAGCAGCCAAGAACGAGACAGAAACAATGAGCAGTTCTTC
-,TRBV5-4,TRBD2,TRBJ2-1,CASSAASGTSYNEQFF,TGTGCCAGCAGCGCCGCATCCGGGACTAGCTACAATGAGCAGTTCTTC
-,TRBV7-3,TRBD1,TRBJ1-1,CASSSGTGSNAFF,TGTGCCAGCAGCTCGGGGACAGGCTCTAATGCTTTCTTT
once,TRBV4-1,-,TRBJ2-3,CASSQDRERAGKLTDTQYF,TGCGCCAGCAGCCAAGATCGCGAAAGGGCGGGGAAACTCACAGATACGCAGTATTTT
-,TRBV28,-,TRBJ1-1,CASAGTEAFF,TGTGCCAGCGCGGGAACTGAAGCTTTCTTT
-,TRBV4-1,TRBD2,TRBJ2-1,CASSQEAGRNYNEQFF,TGCGCCAGCAGCCAGGAAGCGGGACGTAACTACAATGAGCAGTTCTTC
-,TRBV10-3,TRBD2,TRBJ2-1,CAIRVSGTSGYNEQFF,TGTGCCATCAGAGTATCCGGGACTAGCGGATACAATGAGCAGTTCTTC
-,TRBV4-1,-,TRBJ2-7,CASSQDHDYRPYEQYF,TGCGCCAGCAGCCAAGATCACGACTACCGCCCCTACGAGCAGTACTTC
-,TRBV7-2,-,TRBJ2-2,CASSLSTSSVSSSGELFF,TGTGCCAGCAGCTTATCGACCTCTAGCGTCAGTTCGTCCGGGGAGCTGTTTTTT
-,TRBV5-1,-,TRBJ2-7,CASSSGTSFAYEQYF,TGCGCCAGCAGCTCGGGTACTAGCTTCGCCTACGAGCAGTACTTC
-,TRBV11-2,TRBD2,TRBJ2-1,CASTFGTSGNEQFF,TGTGCCAGCACCTTCGGGACTAGCGGCAATGAGCAGTTCTTC
-,TRBV11-2,TRBD2,TRBJ2-7,CASSLASGRAEQYF,TGTGCCAGCAGCTTAGCTAGCGGGCGGGCCGAGCAGTACTTC
once,TRBV28,-,TRBJ2-7,CASSEPGLAYEQYF,TGTGCCAGCAGTGAACCGGGACTCGCCTACGAGCAGTACTTC
-,TRBV14,TRBD2,TRBJ2-1,CASSQDSRLAPNEQFF,TGTGCCAGCAGCCAAGATTCGCGACTAGCACCCAATGAGCAGTTCTTC
once,TRBV30,TRBD2,TRBJ2-1,CAWTIDPKAGKYNEQFF,TGTGCCTGGACCATTGACCCCAAAGCGGGAAAATACAATGAGCAGTTCTTC
-,TRBV5-1,TRBD1,TRBJ1-2,CASSPTAGTGYGYTF,TGCGCCAGCAGCCCCACTGCCGGGACAGGATATGGCTACACCTTC
-,TRBV6-5,TRBD2,TRBJ2-7,CASSSSVAGRTYEQYF,TGTGCCAGCAGTTCGTCCGTAGCGGGGCGGACCTACGAGCAGTACTTC
-,TRBV6-1,-,TRBJ1-1,CASQGSWAFF,TGTGCCAGCCAGGGGAGTTGGGCTTTCTTT
once,TRBV6-1,-,TRBJ1-1,CASSSHRAPGTEAFF,TGTGCCAGCAGTTCCCACAGGGCCCCTGGGACTGAAGCTTTCTTT
few,TRBV5-1,-,TRBJ2-7,CANPTPWQGGREQYF,TGCGCCAACCCAACCCCGTGGCAGGGGGGACGCGAGCAGTACTTC
-,TRBV6-1,TRBD2,TRBJ2-3,CASSERGGTSGRAHTDTQYF,TGTGCCAGCAGTGAACGGGGGGGGACTAGCGGGAGGGCACACACAGATACGCAGTATTTT
few,TRBV6-5,-,TRBJ2-7,CASSRLGASEQYF,TGTGCCAGCAGCCGCCTGGGGGCCTCCGAGCAGTACTTC
-,TRBV2,-,TRBJ2-3,CASREGKSTDTQYF,TGTGCCAGCAGGGAGGGGAAGAGCACAGATACGCAGTATTTT
-,TRBV15,TRBD1,TRBJ1-1,CATSRDIWDSTNTEAFF,TGTGCCACCAGCAGAGATATATGGGACAGCACGAACACTGAAGCTTTCTTT
-,TRBV5-6,-,TRBJ1-1,CASSSDRTNTEAFF,TGTGCCAGCAGCTCGGACAGAACGAACACTGAAGCTTTCTTT
-,TRBV5-6,-,TRBJ2-7,CASSHQGTYEQYF,TGTGCCAGCAGTCATCAGGGAACCTACGAGCAGTACTTC
-,TRBV4-2,-,TRBJ2-7,CASSQGLRTLRYYEQYF,TGTGCCAGCAGCCAAGGCCTAAGGACTCTAAGATACTACGAGCAGTACTTC
-,TRBV19,TRBD2,TRBJ2-2,CASSPGVAGGPGGELFF,TGTGCCAGTAGTCCCGGGGTAGCGGGAGGGCCCGGCGGGGAGCTGTTTTTT
-,TRBV6-1,TRBD2,TRBJ2-5,CASSEGDLAGVGETQYF,TGTGCCAGCAGTGAAGGGGACCTAGCGGGTGTAGGAGAGACCCAGTACTTC
-,TRBV2,TRBD2,TRBJ2-2,CASSESSAGERTGELFF,TGTGCCAGCAGTGAAAGTTCAGCGGGAGAGCGGACCGGGGAGCTGTTTTTT
-,TRBV6-5,TRBD1,TRBJ1-1,CASSLTGGAGTEAFF,TGTGCCAGCAGTTTGACAGGGGGCGCGGGCACTGAAGCTTTCTTT
-,TRBV7-9,TRBD2,TRBJ2-3,CASSLITSGSRSDTQYF,TGTGCCAGCAGCTTAATTACTAGCGGGAGTCGGTCAGATACGCAGTATTTT
-,TRBV2,-,TRBJ2-1,CASPAGPNEQFF,TGTGCCAGCCCCGCGGGGCCCAATGAGCAGTTCTTC
-,TRBV19,-,TRBJ2-7,CASTSPGRGEQYF,TGTGCCAGTACTTCTCCGGGACGGGGGGAGCAGTACTTC
-,TRBV9,-,TRBJ2-5,CASSEFPGLQQETQYF,TGTGCCAGCAGCGAATTCCCGGGACTTCAACAAGAGACCCAGTACTTC
-,TRBV28,TRBD1,TRBJ2-4,CASSRARDRGSEAKNIQYF,TGTGCCAGCAGTCGGGCGCGGGACAGGGGATCAGAGGCCAAAAACATTCAGTACTTC
-,TRBV4-1,-,TRBJ2-1,CASSHGGTYNEQFF,TGCGCCAGCAGCCACGGAGGGACCTACAATGAGCAGTTCTTC
-,TRBV29-1,TRBD2,TRBJ2-3,CSVEDLSGRAGIGYF,TGCAGCGTTGAAGATCTCAGCGGGAGGGCCGGGATAGGGTATTTT
-,TRBV11-1,-,TRBJ1-1,CASSLWGHTEAFF,TGTGCCAGCAGCTTATGGGGGCACACTGAAGCTTTCTTT
-,TRBV5-1,-,TRBJ1-1,CASSLLTGTEAFF,TGCGCCAGCAGCTTGTTAACAGGGACGGAAGCTTTCTTT